This T cell receptor beta chain was profiled in a study of T-cell memory formation after mild COVID-19. This clonotype has only a few counts. Its antigen is unidentified. MiXCR was run by TCRdb on the 5' RACE reads, yielding one entry per CDR3 protein. This sample has about 130,000 distinct CDR3 sequences, with more than 15% found just once. General study points: Clones that contracted clustered mainly in CM and EM if CD4+ and in EMRA if CD8+. Researchers found some responding clones in pre-infection memory, a sign that cross-reactive memory joined.

This CDR3 contains 16 residues. The J segment lost 3 bases and the V segment lost 3 bases, leaving 8 bases of the junction unmatched. In germline, CDR1 is SNHLY, CDR2 FYNNEI. The chain combines TRBV2 with TRBJ2-3, with 8 bases that match TRBD2. The clonotype originates from an adult woman who had mild COVID-19 (a few samples of this study predate the infection). Cell type and time point are not known. The sample comprised PBMCs or a T cell subset sorted from them (not recorded which). The CDR3: CASSEARGGRTDTQYF. As DNA, the CDR3 is TGTGCCAGCAGTGAGGCCCGGGGGGGCAGGACAGATACGCAGTATTTT.